The sequence of this T cell receptor beta chain was determined in a study of technical replicates of blood from several donors. Clones were sequenced by immunoSEQ multiplex PCR, and TCRdb holds only the in-frame ones, with some missing. The sample has approximately 52,000 clones, roughly 92% seen once. The V gene's germline CDR1 is KGHSH and CDR2 LQKENI. V was pared by 2 bases and J by 0 bases, with 4 bases of the junction left unmatched. The CDR3 loop spans 16 amino acids. This chain joins TRBV18 and TRBJ2-1; 7 positions match TRBD2. This receptor was obtained from a human donor in good health. Some clones in this sample may be carry-over from other donors' samples. The sample was PBMCs. The CDR3 DNA follows: TGTGCCAGCTCACCAATGACTAGCCTCTCCTACAATGAGCAGTTCTTC. Translated: CASSPMTSLSYNEQFF.